This T cell receptor (beta chain) is drawn from a study of T cells in Graves' hyperthyroidism and ophthalmopathy. The study, taken as a whole, reports: Blood samples included most of the expanded thyroid clonotypes exceeding 0.001.

Diagnosis relied on clinical symptoms, serum thyroxine and TRAb, thyroid ultrasound and orbital computed tomography. Using RNA transcripts as the source, TCR beta CDR3 regions were amplified. HTBI primers were employed in a first-round RT-PCR of the TCR CDR3. TCRdb passed the multiplex PCR reads through MiXCR, listing each CDR3 protein once. The profile shows around 400,000 distinct CDR3 sequences, 20% to 30% of them singletons. This clonotype was counted only a few times. The antigen is undetermined. Sequencing input: blood. The receptor was isolated from a man in his forties or fifties with Graves' hyperthyroidism.

CDR3 region: CASSEPWNTEAFF. The CDR3 DNA is TGTGCCAGCAGTGAACCCTGGAACACTGAAGCTTTCTTT. This rearrangement joins TRBV28 to TRBJ1-1; D is ambiguous. The germline V gene encodes CDR1 MDHEN and CDR2 SYDVKM. Between the trimmed V and J ends, which lost 5 bases and 1 base, there was a span of 8 bases. There are 13 residues in the CDR3. The whole variable domain, filled in from reference TRBV28 and TRBJ1-1, reads DVKVTQSSRYLVKRTGEKVFLECVQDMDHENMFWYRQDPGLGLRLIYFSYDVKMKEKGDIPEGYSVSREKKERFSLILESASTNQTSMYLCASSEPWNTEAFFGQGTRLTVV.